This TCR beta chain was observed in a study of identical twins. As for this clonotype: Its antigen is not identified.

V shed 6 bases, J shed 2 bases, and the junction held 12 bases outside the gene matches. The CDR3 is 16 residues long. Per germline, CDR1 MGHRA and CDR2 YSYEKL. Healthy Caucasians supplied all donations. TCRdb re-derived calls from the 5' RACE reads in MiXCR, one entry per CDR3 protein. The sample consists of approximately 700,000 distinct CDR3 sequences, over 5% of them appearing once. Study outcomes and limitations: Rather than following the same donors, the conclusions depended on cross-sectional statistical analysis. Memory repertoires lacked the insertion deficit that abundant cord blood beta clonotypes showed.

Sequenced sample: naive T cells sorted from blood. This rearrangement joins TRBV4-1 to TRBJ2-5; 7 positions match TRBD1. The TCR originated in a man between 18 and 29 years old in good health. The CDR3 bases are TGCGCCAGCAGTCTACAGGGGAAGGTGGCGCAAGAGACCCAGTACTTC. Translation gives CASSLQGKVAQETQYF.